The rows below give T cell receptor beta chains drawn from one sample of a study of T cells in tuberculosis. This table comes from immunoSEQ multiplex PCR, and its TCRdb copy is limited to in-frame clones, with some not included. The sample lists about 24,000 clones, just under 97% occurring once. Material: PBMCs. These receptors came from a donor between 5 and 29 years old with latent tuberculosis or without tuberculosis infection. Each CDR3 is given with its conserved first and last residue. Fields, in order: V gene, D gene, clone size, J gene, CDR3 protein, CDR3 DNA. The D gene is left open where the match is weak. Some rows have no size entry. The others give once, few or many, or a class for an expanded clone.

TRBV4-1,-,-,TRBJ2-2,CASSPSQGFTGELFF,TGCGCCAGCAGCCCAAGCCAGGGATTCACCGGGGAGCTGTTTTTT
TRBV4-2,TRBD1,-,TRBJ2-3,CASNDRGGSDTQYF,TGTGCCAGCAACGACAGGGGCGGTTCAGATACGCAGTATTTT
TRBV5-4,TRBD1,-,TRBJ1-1,CASSLTGGQLPEAFF,TGTGCCAGCAGCTTAACAGGGGGCCAATTGCCTGAAGCTTTCTTT
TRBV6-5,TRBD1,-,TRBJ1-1,CASRTSGGWTEAFF,TGTGCCAGCAGAACATCAGGGGGCTGGACTGAAGCTTTCTTT
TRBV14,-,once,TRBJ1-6,CASSQGGRSPLHF,TGTGCCAGCAGCCAAGGGGGGCGTTCACCCCTCCACTTT
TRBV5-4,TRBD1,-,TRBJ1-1,CASMRAGGIISTEAFF,TGTGCCAGCATGAGGGCAGGGGGGATAATATCGACTGAAGCTTTCTTT
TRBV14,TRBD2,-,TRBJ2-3,CASSQDRASGGLTDTQYF,TGTGCCAGCAGCCAAGATCGGGCTAGCGGGGGACTCACAGATACGCAGTATTTT
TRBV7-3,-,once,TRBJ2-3,CASSLTPRNTQYF,TGTGCCAGCAGCTTAACTCCCAGGAATACGCAGTATTTT
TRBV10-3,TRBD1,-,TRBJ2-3,CATGTDPKDTQYF,TGTGCCACAGGGACAGACCCGAAAGATACGCAGTATTTT
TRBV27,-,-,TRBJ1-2,CASSLFGGQLIYGYTF,TGTGCCAGCAGTTTATTTGGCGGGCAGCTTATTTATGGCTACACCTTC
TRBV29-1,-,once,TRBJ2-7,CSVKDSSYEQYF,TGCAGCGTCAAGGACAGTTCCTACGAGCAGTACTTC
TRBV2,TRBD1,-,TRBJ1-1,CASEGQVNTEAFF,TGTGCCAGCGAGGGACAGGTGAACACTGAAGCTTTCTTT
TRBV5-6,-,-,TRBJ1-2,CASSLVPGNYGYTF,TGTGCCAGCAGCTTGGTCCCAGGCAACTATGGCTACACCTTC
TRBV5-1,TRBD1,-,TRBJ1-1,CASSEDRVATEAFF,TGCGCCAGCAGCGAGGACAGGGTCGCCACTGAAGCTTTCTTT
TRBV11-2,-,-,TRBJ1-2,CASSPIIRGSSYGYTF,TGTGCCAGCAGCCCCATTATCAGGGGTTCAAGCTATGGCTACACCTTC
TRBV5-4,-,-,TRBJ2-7,CASSATSNSYEQYF,TGTGCCAGCAGCGCTACTAGCAACTCCTACGAGCAGTACTTC
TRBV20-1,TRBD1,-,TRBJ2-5,CSAGTAETQYF,TGCAGTGCTGGGACAGCGGAGACCCAGTACTTC
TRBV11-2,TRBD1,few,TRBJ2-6,CASSWVRGSPTGANVLTF,TGTGCCAGCAGCTGGGTCAGGGGGTCCCCCACTGGGGCCAACGTCCTGACTTTC
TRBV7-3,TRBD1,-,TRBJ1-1,CASSPRQGNTEAFF,TGTGCCAGCAGCCCGAGACAGGGGAACACTGAAGCTTTCTTT
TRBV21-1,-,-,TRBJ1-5,CAALSQPQHF,TGTGCCGCCCTATCCCAACCCCAGCATTTT
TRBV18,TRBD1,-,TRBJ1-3,CASSPPLNRLRTGRSGNTIYF,TGTGCCAGCTCACCACCGTTAAATCGTCTCCGGACAGGGAGGTCTGGAAACACCATATATTTT
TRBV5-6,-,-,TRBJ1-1,CASSLLGAVAFF,TGTGCCAGCAGCTTGTTAGGGGCCGTAGCTTTCTTT
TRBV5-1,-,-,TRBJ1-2,CASSPLQGSYGYTF,TGCGCCAGCAGCCCCCTCCAGGGATCCTATGGCTACACCTTC
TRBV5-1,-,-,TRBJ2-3,CASSLGGDSTDTQYF,TGCGCCAGCAGCTTAGGAGGGGATAGCACAGATACGCAGTATTTT
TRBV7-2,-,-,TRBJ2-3,CASSLRVAADTQYF,TGTGCCAGCAGCCTCCGAGTAGCGGCAGATACGCAGTATTTT
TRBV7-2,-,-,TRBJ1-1,CASRPNTHGGTEAFF,TGTGCCAGCAGACCGAACACCCATGGAGGCACTGAAGCTTTCTTT
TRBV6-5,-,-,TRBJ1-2,CASRPRVGGRGYTF,TGTGCCAGCAGGCCCCGGGTCGGGGGAAGGGGCTACACCTTC
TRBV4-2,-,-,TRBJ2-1,CASSLVKSGSSSYNEQFF,TGTGCCAGCAGTCTAGTTAAGTCGGGGTCCTCGTCCTACAATGAGCAGTTCTTC
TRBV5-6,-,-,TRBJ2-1,CASSGVHLTSSYNEQFF,TGTGCCAGCAGCGGGGTACATTTGACTAGCTCCTACAATGAGCAGTTCTTC
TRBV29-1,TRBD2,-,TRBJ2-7,CSVGLADEQYF,TGCAGCGTTGGACTAGCGGACGAGCAGTACTTC
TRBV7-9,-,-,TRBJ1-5,CASSLGDNFNQPQHF,TGTGCCAGCAGCTTAGGGGACAATTTCAATCAGCCCCAGCATTTT
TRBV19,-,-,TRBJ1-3,CASSVQLGNTIYF,TGTGCCAGTAGTGTGCAGTTAGGAAACACCATATATTTT
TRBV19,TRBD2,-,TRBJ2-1,CASSTRQLAGGGANEQFF,TGTGCCAGTAGCACCCGTCAACTAGCGGGGGGTGGGGCCAATGAGCAGTTCTTC
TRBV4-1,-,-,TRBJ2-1,CASSHPRVNRLSGEQFF,TGCGCCAGCAGCCATCCCCGGGTCAACAGGCTAAGTGGTGAGCAGTTCTTC
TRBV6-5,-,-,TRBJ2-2,CASRGANTGELFF,TGTGCCAGCAGAGGGGCGAACACCGGGGAGCTGTTTTTT
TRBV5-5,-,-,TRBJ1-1,CASRSSGDTEAFF,TGTGCCAGCAGGAGTTCCGGGGACACTGAAGCTTTCTTT
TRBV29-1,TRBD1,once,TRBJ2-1,CSVGQGHNEQFF,TGCAGCGTGGGACAGGGCCACAATGAGCAGTTCTTC
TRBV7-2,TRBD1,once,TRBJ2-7,CASSLAGTGYYEQYF,TGTGCCAGCAGCTTAGCCGGGACAGGGTACTACGAGCAGTACTTC
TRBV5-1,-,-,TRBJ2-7,CASSLGGKEDEQYF,TGCGCCAGCAGCTTGGGCGGGAAAGAAGACGAGCAGTACTTC
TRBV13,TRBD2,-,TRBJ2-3,CASSSTTSGGAWGDTQYF,TGTGCCAGCAGCTCCACGACTAGCGGGGGGGCCTGGGGAGATACGCAGTATTTT
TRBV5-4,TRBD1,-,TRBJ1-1,CASSLAKAGGTNTEAFF,TGTGCCAGCAGCTTGGCCAAGGCAGGGGGCACGAACACTGAAGCTTTCTTT
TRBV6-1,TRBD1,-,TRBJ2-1,CASRENTGTGDNEQFF,TGTGCCAGCAGGGAAAACACCGGGACAGGAGACAATGAGCAGTTCTTC
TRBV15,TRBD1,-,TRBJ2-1,CATSRDLGTGTHEQFF,TGTGCCACCAGCAGAGATCTTGGGACAGGGACTCATGAGCAGTTCTTC
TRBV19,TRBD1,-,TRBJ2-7,CASSPGQGPYEQYF,TGTGCCAGTAGTCCGGGACAGGGGCCCTACGAGCAGTACTTC
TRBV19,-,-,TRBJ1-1,CASSIGAAFMNTEAFF,TGTGCCAGTAGTATAGGCGCCGCCTTCATGAACACTGAAGCTTTCTTT
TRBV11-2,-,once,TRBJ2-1,CASRGQRGAGAYNEQFF,TGTGCCAGCCGTGGACAACGGGGGGCCGGGGCCTACAATGAGCAGTTCTTC
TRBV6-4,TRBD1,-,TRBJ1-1,CASSDTDRGTEAFF,TGTGCCAGCAGTGACACGGACAGGGGAACTGAAGCTTTCTTT
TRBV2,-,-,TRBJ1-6,CASTYSYNSPLHF,TGTGCCAGCACCTACTCATATAATTCACCCCTCCACTTT
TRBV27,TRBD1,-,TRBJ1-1,CASSLRQGTNTEAFF,TGTGCCAGCAGTTTAAGACAGGGGACTAACACTGAAGCTTTCTTT
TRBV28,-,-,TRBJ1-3,CASSPQESSGNTIYF,TGTGCCAGCAGCCCACAGGAGTCCTCTGGAAACACCATATATTTT
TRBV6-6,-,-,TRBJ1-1,CASGQLNTEAFF,TGTGCCAGTGGACAGCTGAACACTGAAGCTTTCTTT
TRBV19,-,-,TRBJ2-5,CASTMTGNGETQYF,TGTGCCAGTACCATGACCGGGAACGGAGAGACCCAGTACTTC
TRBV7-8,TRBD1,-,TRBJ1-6,CASREQGKNSPLHF,TGTGCCAGCAGGGAACAGGGGAAGAATTCACCCCTCCACTTT
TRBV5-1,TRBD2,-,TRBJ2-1,CATLSGDNEQFF,TGCGCCACCTTGAGCGGGGACAATGAGCAGTTCTTC
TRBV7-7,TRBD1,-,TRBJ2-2,CASSRDRAGELFF,TGTGCCAGCAGCCGGGACAGGGCCGGGGAGCTGTTTTTT
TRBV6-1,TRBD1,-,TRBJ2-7,CASSRQGNPYEQYF,TGTGCCAGCAGTAGACAGGGTAACCCCTACGAGCAGTACTTC
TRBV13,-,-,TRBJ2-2,CASRTSRPGTQSNTGELFF,TGTGCCAGCAGAACCTCGCGTCCCGGGACACAATCAAACACCGGGGAGCTGTTTTTT
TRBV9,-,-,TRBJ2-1,CASSPPGLPNEQFF,TGTGCCAGCAGCCCCCCCGGGTTGCCGAATGAGCAGTTCTTC